This TCR beta chain emerged from a study of blood T cell repertoires in COVID-19. The wider study: Nucleic acid was either cDNA or gDNA, and it came from T cells, B-cell-depleted T cells, or PBMCs.

Germline CDR1 GTSNPN, CDR2 SVGIG (reference sequence). The CDR3 extends over 11 amino acids. The ends were cut back, 0 bases at V and 6 bases at J, with 5 bases in the middle. Per the study methods: Using reference gene primer amplification, nucleated cell counts were estimated. Only in-frame clones appear in the TCRdb table, and some are missing; sequencing was by immunoSEQ multiplex PCR. D and trimming were read from the DNA, whereas the V and J calls and clone size are those reported in that table. The data contain approximately 450,000 clones, around 89% of them singletons. This clone was seen more than once but under ten times.

The chain employs TRBV30 and TRBJ1-1; D is uncertain. The receptor was isolated from a woman aged 25 to 39 with acute or convalescent COVID-19. Sequenced: peripheral blood. The CDR3 DNA is TGTGCCTGGAGTGTACGGGCTGAAGCTTTCTTT. Translated, it gives CAWSVRAEAFF.